This TCR beta chain was retrieved from a study of regulatory T cells in long-lasting Graves disease. The study's findings and limits: Favoring TRBV28, TRBJ1-2 and TRBJ2-5 was a feature seen in persistent disease.

Trimming cost V 6 bases and J 0 bases; bases outside gene matches: 4. The CDR3 sequence is 15 residues long. Germline assignment: CDR1 MNHNS and CDR2 SASEGT. Assembly of TCR beta libraries relied on iRepertoire HTBI primers together with Arm-PCR of CDR3 regions. TCRdb independently ran MiXCR on the multiplex PCR reads; one entry per CDR3 protein. The data contain 550,000 to 600,000 distinct CDR3 sequences, about 15% of them seen just once; the ten biggest clones take up around 13%. This clonotype occurred many times. The antigen is undetermined. Described time point: newly diagnosed GD, antithyroid drugs for less than 3 months. From PBMCs, RNA was extracted and then used to make the TCR library. The authors diagnosed Graves' disease using American Thyroid Association guidelines. These data were also filed under a second study, of T cells in Graves' hyperthyroidism and ophthalmopathy. That study reports: Patients aged 18 to 65 had newly diagnosed hyperthyroidism lasting under 2 months. Exclusion criteria comprised uncontrolled infection, other autoimmune disease, pregnancy or lactation.

Here the sequenced sample was peripheral blood mononuclear cells (PBMCs), taken at new diagnosis, from a patient treated with antithyroid drugs. The source is a man younger than 35 with Graves disease. The V gene is TRBV6-1, the J gene TRBJ2-3; 9 bases match TRBD2. The CDR3 loop reads CASRASGTSTDTQYF. In DNA form, the CDR3 reads TGTGCCAGCAGGGCTAGCGGGACGAGCACAGATACGCAGTATTTT.